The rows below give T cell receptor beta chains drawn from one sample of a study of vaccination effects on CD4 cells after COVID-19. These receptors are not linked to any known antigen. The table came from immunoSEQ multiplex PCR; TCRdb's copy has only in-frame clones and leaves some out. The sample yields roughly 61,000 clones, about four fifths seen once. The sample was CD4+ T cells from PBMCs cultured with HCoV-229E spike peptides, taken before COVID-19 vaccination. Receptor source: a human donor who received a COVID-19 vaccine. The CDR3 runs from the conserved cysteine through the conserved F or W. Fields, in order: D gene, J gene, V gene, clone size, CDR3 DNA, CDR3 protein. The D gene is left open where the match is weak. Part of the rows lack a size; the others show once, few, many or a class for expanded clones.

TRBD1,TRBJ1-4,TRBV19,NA,TGTGCCAGTAGTGAAGGGACAGGGGGCGCATCTAATGAAAAACTGTTTTTT,CASSEGTGGASNEKLFF
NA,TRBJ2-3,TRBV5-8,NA,TGTGCCAGCCCGGGGACGGCACTCACAGATACGCAGTATTTT,CASPGTALTDTQYF
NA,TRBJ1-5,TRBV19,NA,TGTGCCAGTAGTATAGACAACAATCAGCCCCAGCATTTT,CASSIDNNQPQHF
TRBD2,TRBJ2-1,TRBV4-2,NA,TGTGCCAGCAGCCAAGATACCCTAGCGGGGGCCCTACAGTTCTTC,CASSQDTLAGALQFF
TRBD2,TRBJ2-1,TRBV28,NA,TGTGCCAGCAGTTTATCTCTAGCGGGGGGGAACAATGAGCAGTTCTTC,CASSLSLAGGNNEQFF
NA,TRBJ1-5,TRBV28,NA,TGTGCCAGCAGTTCTCACAGGGTAAGCGGCAATCAGCCCCAGCATTTT,CASSSHRVSGNQPQHF
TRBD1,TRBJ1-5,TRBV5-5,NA,TGTGCCAGCAGCCTAACCGGGACAGGTGCCCAGCCCCAGCATTTT,CASSLTGTGAQPQHF
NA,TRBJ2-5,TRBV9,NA,TGTGCCAGCAGCCCGCAGGGGACAAGGCAAGAGACCCAGTACTTC,CASSPQGTRQETQYF
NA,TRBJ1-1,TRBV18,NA,TGTGCCAGCTCACTAGGGAGCATGAACACTGAAGCTTTCTTT,CASSLGSMNTEAFF
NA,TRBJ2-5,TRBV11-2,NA,TGTGCCAGCACCCAGTACAGGAAAGAGACCCAGTACTTC,CASTQYRKETQYF
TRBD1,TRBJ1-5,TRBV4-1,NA,TGCGCCAGCAGCCAAGATTGGACAGGGCCTTCCATGTCCCAGCATTTT,CASSQDWTGPSMSQHF
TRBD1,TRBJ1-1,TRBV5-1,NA,TGCGCCAGCAGCTTGGACAGGACAGGGCGAACTGAAGCTTTCTTT,CASSLDRTGRTEAFF
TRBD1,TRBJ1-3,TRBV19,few,TGTGCCAGTAGCAGAGGGGGCCCTGGAAACACCATATATTTT,CASSRGGPGNTIYF
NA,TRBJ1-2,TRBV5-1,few,TGCGCCAGCAGCTTGGGTATGAGCAACTATGGCTACACCTTC,CASSLGMSNYGYTF
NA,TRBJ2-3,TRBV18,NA,TGTGCCAGCTCACCACGGGTCGGGGATACGCAGTATTTT,CASSPRVGDTQYF
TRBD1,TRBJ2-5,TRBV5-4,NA,TGTGCCAGCAGCTACACAGGGGGAGAGACCCAGTACTTC,CASSYTGGETQYF
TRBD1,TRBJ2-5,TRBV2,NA,TGTGCCAGCAGCGACCCCTGGGACAGCCCCTCAACCCAGTACTTC,CASSDPWDSPSTQYF
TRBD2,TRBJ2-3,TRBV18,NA,TGTGCCAGCTTCCCGGGACTAGCGGTGAAAGATACGCAGTATTTT,CASFPGLAVKDTQYF
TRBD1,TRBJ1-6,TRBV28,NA,TGTGCCAGCACTCCCTCCGGGACAGGAGATTCACCCCTCCACTTT,CASTPSGTGDSPLHF
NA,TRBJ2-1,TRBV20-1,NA,TGCAGTGCTAGTTCGGGTTCCGCGTACAATGAGCAGTTCTTC,CSASSGSAYNEQFF
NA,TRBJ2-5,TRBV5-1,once,TGCGCCAGCAGCTTGACCCCCTTAGGGGGGGGGCGCGAGACCCAGTACTTC,CASSLTPLGGGRETQYF
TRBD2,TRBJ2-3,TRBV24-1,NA,TGTGCCACCAGTGATGCAACTAGCGGGGGGGCCGGCACAGATACGCAGTATTTT,CATSDATSGGAGTDTQYF
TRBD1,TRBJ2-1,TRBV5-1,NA,TGCGCCAGCAGCTTGGGGAACAGGGGGTCCTACAATGAGCAGTTCTTC,CASSLGNRGSYNEQFF
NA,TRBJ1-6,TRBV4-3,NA,TGCGCCAGCAGCCAAGACAACAATAATTCACCCCTCCACTTT,CASSQDNNNSPLHF
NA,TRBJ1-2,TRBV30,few,TGTGCCTTTTCTAGGGTTGGGTATGGCTACACCTTC,CAFSRVGYGYTF
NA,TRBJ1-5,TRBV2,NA,TGTGCCAGCAGTGACCGGGATAGACAGCCCCAGCATTTT,CASSDRDRQPQHF
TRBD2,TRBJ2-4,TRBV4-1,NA,TGCGCCAGCAGCCAAGATCGCACTAGCGGATGGAACATTCAGTACTTC,CASSQDRTSGWNIQYF
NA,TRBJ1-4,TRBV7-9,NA,TGTGCCAGCAGCTTAGCTGGAGGCCCTGAAAAACTGTTTTTT,CASSLAGGPEKLFF
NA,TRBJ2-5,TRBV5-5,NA,TGTGCCAGCAGCCGACAGTACCCCGACCCCAAAGAGACCCAGTACTTC,CASSRQYPDPKETQYF
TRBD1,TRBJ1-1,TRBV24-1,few,TGTGCCACCCAGGGGGCGAGCACTGAAGCTTTCTTT,CATQGASTEAFF
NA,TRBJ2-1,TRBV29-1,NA,TGCAGCGTGGGCCTAGGGTCGGGCTCCTACAATGAGCAGTTCTTC,CSVGLGSGSYNEQFF
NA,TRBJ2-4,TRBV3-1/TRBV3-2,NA,TGTGCCAGCAGCCAAGAAATTAGCGTAGCCAAAAACATTCAGTACTTC,CASSQEISVAKNIQYF
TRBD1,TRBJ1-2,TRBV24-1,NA,TGTGCCACCAGTGATCCCGGACAGGGATATGGCTACACCTTC,CATSDPGQGYGYTF
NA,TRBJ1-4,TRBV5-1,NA,TGCGCCAGCAGCTTGGCTCCTAATGAAAAACTGTTTTTT,CASSLAPNEKLFF
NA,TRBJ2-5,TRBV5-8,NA,TGTGCCAGCCCCCTGGGGTATGGTATTTACCAAGAGACCCAGTACTTC,CASPLGYGIYQETQYF
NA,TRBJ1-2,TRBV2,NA,TGTGCCAGCAGGCTGGGGGGGAGTGGGGGCCTGGATGGCTACACCTTC,CASRLGGSGGLDGYTF
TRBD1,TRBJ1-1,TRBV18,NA,TGTGCCAGCTCACTCTCCTGGGACAGGGAAAACACTGAAGCTTTCTTT,CASSLSWDRENTEAFF
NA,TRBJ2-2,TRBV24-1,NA,TGTGCCACCAGTGGCACGGGCACCGGGGAGCTGTTTTTT,CATSGTGTGELFF
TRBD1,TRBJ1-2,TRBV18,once,TGTGCCAGCTCGCCCTACAGGGGACGAGAGGGCTACACCTTC,CASSPYRGREGYTF
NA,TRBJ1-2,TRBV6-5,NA,TGTGCCAGCAGCCCCGGGACGGCCAGTAAAGGCTACACCTTC,CASSPGTASKGYTF
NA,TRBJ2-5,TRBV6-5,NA,TGTGCCAGCAGTTACGTCGGGGCCCGCCAAGAGACCCAGTACTTC,CASSYVGARQETQYF
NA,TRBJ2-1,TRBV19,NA,TGTGCCAGTAGTATTAGTGGGAAGGGCTGGAGCTCCTACAATGAGCAGTTCTTC,CASSISGKGWSSYNEQFF
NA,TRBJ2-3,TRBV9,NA,TGTGCCAGCAGCGCCTTTGGACAATCCCTCACAGATACGCAGTATTTT,CASSAFGQSLTDTQYF
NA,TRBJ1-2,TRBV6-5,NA,TGTGCCAGCCCTCGGCCGGGGTATGGCTACACCTTC,CASPRPGYGYTF
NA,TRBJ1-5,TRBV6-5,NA,TGTGCCAGCAAGGGCAGAACTAGCAATCAGCCCCAGCATTTT,CASKGRTSNQPQHF
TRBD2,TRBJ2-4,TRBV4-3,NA,TGCGCCAGCAGCCAAGAGATTAGCGGGTCTGTGGGAAACATTCAGTACTTC,CASSQEISGSVGNIQYF